This TCR beta chain was observed in a study of OX40 agonist ivuxolimab in advanced cancers. Sequencing was performed with immunoSEQ multiplex PCR; in TCRdb, only in-frame clones are kept and a portion is missing. This repertoire shows around 70,000 clones, over 75% found once; its top ten account for around 0.5%. The TCR was taken from an adult with an advanced solid tumor such as melanoma, head and neck, liver or kidney cancer. The material was CD4+ or CD8+ T cells sorted from blood, obtained in a trial of the OX40 agonist ivuxolimab.

DNA for the CDR3: TGTGCCAGCGGCCAGACAGGACTGAACACTGAAGCTTTCTTT. It is translated as CASGQTGLNTEAFF. This chain uses TRBV6-1 with TRBJ1-1; tentatively, D is TRBD1 (6 bases). The CDR3 extends over 14 amino acids. Germline loops: CDR1 MNHNS, CDR2 SASEGT. The germline V and J ends were trimmed by 8 bases and 0 bases, with 13 bases remaining between them.